The clone carrying this TCR beta chain was seen more than once but under ten times. This record comes from a study of response to subunit inactivated influenza vaccine. TCRdb processed the RT-PCR reads anew with MiXCR; each CDR3 protein has one entry. Of about 540,000 distinct CDR3 sequences listed, approximately 22% are singletons. The same data also went into a second study, on T cells expressing NK-cell markers. According to that study: As the method of synthesis, 5'RACE template switching with UMIs yielded TCR beta cDNA.

The receptor's source is a man in his fifties who received an inactivated influenza vaccine. The starting material was CD4+ T cells sorted from PBMCs, obtained roughly 12 days after vaccination.

The CDR3 reads CATRTRGYNEQFF. CDR3 DNA sequence: TGTGCCACTCGGACTAGAGGCTACAATGAGCAGTTCTTC. The V gene is TRBV6-6, the J gene TRBJ2-1, with TRBD2 matching 7 bases. V was pared by 10 bases and J by 3 bases, with 6 bases of the junction left unmatched. The CDR3 is 13 residues long. Germline V gene data show CDR1 as MNHNY and CDR2 as SVGAGI (reference sequence).